The present TCR beta chain was sequenced within a study of T cells in Graves' hyperthyroidism and ophthalmopathy. About the research overall: The blood sample was taken at first diagnosis, before treatment began.

This clonotype was detected many times. TCR beta CDR3 sequences were amplified from RNA transcripts. With the HTBI primer set, the TCR CDR3 went through a first round of RT-PCR. From the multiplex PCR reads, TCRdb called clonotypes with MiXCR, one entry per CDR3 protein. The data contain approximately 600,000 distinct CDR3 sequences, about 14% of them singletons. The study included ophthalmopathy patients with Clinical Activity Score at least 3, NOSPECS grade at least 4 and duration under 3 months. Clinicians diagnosed patients from clinical symptoms, serum thyroxine and TRAb, thyroid ultrasound and orbital computed tomography. The V gene lost 3 bases and the J gene lost 0 bases, with 26 bases spanning the gap. This CDR3 has 20 residues. Germline V gives CDR1 MNHEY, CDR2 SMNVEV (reference sequence).

This receptor was identified in a woman aged 18-29 years with Graves' ophthalmopathy. Sequenced: blood. The V call is TRBV27, the J call TRBJ1-1; maybe TRBD1 (5 bases). CDR3 DNA sequence: TGTGCCAGCAGTTTTATTTTTTCCCCCCACCTGGGGGGTATGAACACTGAAGCTTTCTTT. Its protein product is CASSFIFSPHLGGMNTEAFF.